Shown below are 14 T cell receptor beta chains from a single sample sequenced in a study of immune evolution from preneoplasia to lung adenocarcinoma. Produced via immunoSEQ multiplex PCR; TCRdb's table is partial and in-frame only. The sample has more than 5,000 clones, around three quarters seen once. Material for sequencing was FFPE lung adenocarcinoma in situ tissue. Receptor source: a person aged 55 to 79 with lung adenocarcinoma.

Only a few counts were recorded for this clone. This sequence joins TRBV5-6 and TRBJ1-5, with 7 bases that match TRBD1. Unmatched junction bases numbered 13, after V lost 3 bases and J lost 1 base. There are 18 residues in the CDR3. CDR1 is SGHDT and CDR2 is YYEEEE in the germline V gene. CDR3 nucleotide sequence: TGTGCCAGCAGCTCGTATAGCTACAGGGGTGCGAGCAATCAGCCCCAGCATTTT. Its protein is CASSSYSYRGASNQPQHF.

The chain uses TRBV6-1 and TRBJ1-2; D possibly corresponds to TRBD1 (5 bases). Per germline, CDR1 MNHNS and CDR2 SASEGT. Deletions cut 0 bases from V and 8 bases from J, with 10 bases between. The CDR3 sequence is 13 residues long. The CDR3 nucleotides are TGTGCCAGCAGTGAAGCGGGAGGGGACGGCTACACCTTC. Amino acids: CASSEAGGDGYTF.

This chain connects TRBV25-1 to TRBJ1-4, with D perhaps matching TRBD1 (5 bases). The CDR3 sequence is 17 residues long. V lost 1 base and J 0 bases, leaving 12 bases between the germline ends. CDR1 MGHDK and CDR2 SYGVNS come from the germline V gene. For the CDR3, the DNA is TGTGCCAGCAGTGAATCTGTAGGGGTTGCAACTAATGAAAAACTGTTTTTT. Protein sequence: CASSESVGVATNEKLFF.

The rearrangement joins TRBV27 to TRBJ1-6; 7 nucleotides match TRBD1. Germline V CDR1 and CDR2: MNHEY, SMNVEV (reference sequence). This CDR3 contains 17 residues. The V segment lost 2 bases and the J segment 4 bases; nucleotides outside the gene matches: 8. CDR3 in amino acids: CASSLQWAGQYNSPLHF. The CDR3 nucleotides are TGTGCCAGCAGTTTACAGTGGGCGGGACAGTATAATTCACCCCTCCACTTT.

This chain connects TRBV30 to TRBJ2-7, with TRBD1 matching 7 bases. With V trimmed by 4 bases and J by 4 bases, 4 bases remained unmatched. This CDR3 region has 12 residues. Germline V gene sequence: CDR1 GTSNPN, CDR2 SVGIG (reference sequence). CDR3 loop: CAWNRGAYEQYF. For the CDR3, the DNA is TGTGCCTGGAACAGGGGTGCATACGAGCAGTACTTC. Using reference TRBV30 and TRBJ2-7 for the parts outside the CDR3, the full variable domain is SQTIHQWPATLVQPVGSPLSLECTVEGTSNPNLYWYRQAAGRGLQLLFYSVGIGQISSEVPQNLSASRPQDRQFILSSKKLLLSDSGFYLCAWNRGAYEQYFGPGTRLTVT.

The chain carries TRBV15 and TRBJ2-6; D is unresolved. The CDR3 consists of 19 residues. The germline gives CDR1 LNHNV, CDR2 YYDKDF (reference sequence). Trimming took off 1 base at V and 0 bases at J, with 16 bases between the two ends. CDR3 in amino acids: CATSRVGSLTGSGANVLTF. CDR3 nucleotide sequence: TGTGCCACCAGCAGAGTCGGCTCTTTAACGGGCTCTGGGGCCAACGTCCTGACTTTC.

The chain couples TRBV5-6 to TRBJ1-6; possible D gene TRBD1, 5 bases. V was cut by 4 bases and J by 6 bases, with 14 bases left in between. Germline CDR1 is SGHDT and CDR2 is YYEEEE. The CDR3 spans 15 residues. CDR3 amino acids: CASSGWVGVNSPLHF. As DNA, the CDR3 is TGTGCCAGCAGCGGTTGGGTGGGGGTTAATTCACCCCTCCACTTT.

The chain employs TRBV14 and TRBJ2-1, with D maybe TRBD1 (5 bases). Trimming pared 1 base from V and 8 bases from J, leaving 6 bases between. The CDR3 extends over 12 amino acids. The germline V gene encodes CDR1 SGHDN and CDR2 FVKESK. The CDR3 loop is CASSQARDEQFF. The CDR3 DNA is TGTGCCAGCAGCCAAGCCAGGGATGAGCAGTTCTTC. Together with reference TRBV14 and TRBJ2-1, the CDR3 gives the full variable domain: EAGVTQFPSHSVIEKGQTVTLRCDPISGHDNLYWYRRVMGKEIKFLLHFVKESKQDESGMPNNRFLAERTGGTYSTLKVQPAELEDSGVYFCASSQARDEQFFGPGTRLTVL.

In its sample, this clone was seen a few times. V and J are TRBV6-5 and TRBJ1-4; D gene ambiguous. Germline V CDR1 and CDR2: MNHEY, SVGAGI. Trimming cost V 5 bases and J 5 bases, with 12 bases left between them. The CDR3 has 14 residues. This CDR3 is CASSPLETNEKLFF. The CDR3 DNA sequence: TGTGCCAGCAGTCCACTAGAGACCAATGAAAAACTGTTTTTT.

A word on this clone: One end of the junction does not line up with germline, which may come from a read error. V gene TRBV6-5 combines with J gene TRBJ2-7; 7 nucleotides align to TRBD2. Germline lookup yields CDR1 MNHEY and CDR2 SVGAGI. The CDR3 runs 13 residues. The CDR3 here is CASSYPEGSGSRF. As DNA, the CDR3 is TGTGCCAGCAGTTACCCCGAGGGTAGCGGGTCGCGATTC.

This chain links TRBV19 with TRBJ2-7; 9 bases agree with TRBD1. Germline CDR1 reads LNHDA; CDR2 reads SQIVND (reference sequence). CDR3 length: 17 residues. The trim removed 3 bases at V and 0 bases at J, leaving 9 bases unmatched. CDR3 sequence: CASSIPRGDRDSYEQYF. The CDR3 DNA sequence: TGTGCCAGTAGTATCCCTCGAGGGGACAGGGACTCCTACGAGCAGTACTTC.

This clone turned up a few times. The chain employs TRBV7-2 and TRBJ2-3; the match to TRBD2 covers 8 bases. The V segment lost 2 bases and the J segment 5 bases; nucleotides outside the gene matches: 6. This CDR3 spans 15 amino acids. Germline V gene data show CDR1 as SGHTA and CDR2 as FQGNSA. The DNA for the CDR3 is TGTGCCAGCAGCTTATTTAGCGGGGCCAAAGATACGCAGTATTTT. It is translated as CASSLFSGAKDTQYF.

In this sample, this clone turned up a few times. The V call is TRBV11-3, the J call TRBJ1-4; 8 bases fit TRBD1. The V and J ends lost 5 bases and 7 bases, in that order; junction bases with no gene match: 3. The CDR3 length is 13 residues. Germline-derived CDR1 and CDR2 are SGHNT and YENEEA. The CDR3 nucleotides are TGTGCCAGCAGCGGACAGGGTTCTGAAAAACTGTTTTTT. It is translated as CASSGQGSEKLFF.

The genes are TRBV11-2 and TRBJ2-3; the D is unclear. Germline V gene data show CDR1 as SGHAT and CDR2 as FQNNGV. This CDR3 has 18 amino acids. V lost 0 bases, J lost 0 bases, and 16 bases lay in between. CDR3 DNA sequence: TGTGCCAGCAGCTTAGATCTTTTTGTGCAGATTAGCACAGATACGCAGTATTTT. It translates to CASSLDLFVQISTDTQYF.